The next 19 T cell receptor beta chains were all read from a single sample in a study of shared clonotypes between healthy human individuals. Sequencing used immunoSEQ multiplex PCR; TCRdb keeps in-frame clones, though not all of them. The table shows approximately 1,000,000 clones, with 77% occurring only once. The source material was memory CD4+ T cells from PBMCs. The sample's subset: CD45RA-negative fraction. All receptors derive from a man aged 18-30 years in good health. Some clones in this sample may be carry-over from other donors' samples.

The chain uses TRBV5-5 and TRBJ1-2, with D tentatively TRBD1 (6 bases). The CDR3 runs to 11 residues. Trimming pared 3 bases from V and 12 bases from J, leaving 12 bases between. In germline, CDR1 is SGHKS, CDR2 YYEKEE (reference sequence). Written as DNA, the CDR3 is TGTGCCAGCAGCTCGGGACAAGCCAACACCTTC. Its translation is CASSSGQANTF.

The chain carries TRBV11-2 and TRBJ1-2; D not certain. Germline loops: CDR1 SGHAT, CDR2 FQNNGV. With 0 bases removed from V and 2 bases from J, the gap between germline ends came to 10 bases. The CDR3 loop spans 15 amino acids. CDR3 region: CASSLDSNGNYGYTF. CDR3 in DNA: TGTGCCAGCAGCTTAGATAGTAACGGAAACTATGGCTACACCTTC.

CDR3 amino acids: CAWSVRSSVTTDTQYF. Here the CDR3 DNA reads TGTGCCTGGAGTGTTCGGTCTAGCGTGACCACAGATACGCAGTATTTT. This chain connects TRBV30 to TRBJ2-3; possible D gene TRBD2, 6 bases. The V gene's germline CDR1 is GTSNPN and CDR2 SVGIG (reference sequence). Trimming stripped 0 bases from V and 2 bases from J, with 15 bases between. The CDR3 has 16 residues.

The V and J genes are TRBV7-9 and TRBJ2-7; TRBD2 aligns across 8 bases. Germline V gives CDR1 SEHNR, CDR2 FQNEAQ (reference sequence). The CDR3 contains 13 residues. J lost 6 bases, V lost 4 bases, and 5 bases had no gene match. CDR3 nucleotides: TGTGCCAGCAGCTCTACTAGCGGTGCCGAGCAGTACTTC. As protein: CASSSTSGAEQYF.

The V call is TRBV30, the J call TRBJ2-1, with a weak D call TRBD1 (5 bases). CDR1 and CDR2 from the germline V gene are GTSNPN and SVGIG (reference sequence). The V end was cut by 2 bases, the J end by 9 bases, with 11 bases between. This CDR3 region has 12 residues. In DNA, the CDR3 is TGTGCCTGGAGTAGGGGCCGGATTGAGCAGTTCTTC. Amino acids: CAWSRGRIEQFF.

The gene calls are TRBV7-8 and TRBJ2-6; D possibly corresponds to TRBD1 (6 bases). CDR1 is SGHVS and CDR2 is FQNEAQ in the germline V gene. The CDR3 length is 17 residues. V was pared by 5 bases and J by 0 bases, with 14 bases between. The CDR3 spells CASSPQGLSSGANVLTF. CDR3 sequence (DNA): TGTGCCAGCAGCCCTCAGGGGCTGAGCTCTGGGGCCAACGTCCTGACTTTC. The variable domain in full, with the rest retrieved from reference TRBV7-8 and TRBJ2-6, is GAGVSQSPRYKVAKRGQDVALRCDPISGHVSLFWYQQALGQGPEFLTYFQNEAQLDKSGLPSDRFFAERPEGSVSTLKIQRTQQEDSAVYLCASSPQGLSSGANVLTFGAGSRLTVL.

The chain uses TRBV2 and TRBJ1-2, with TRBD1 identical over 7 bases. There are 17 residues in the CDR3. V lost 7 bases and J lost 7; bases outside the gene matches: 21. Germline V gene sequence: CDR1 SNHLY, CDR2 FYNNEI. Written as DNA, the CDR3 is TGTGCCAGCACCTTCAGCCCCAAAGGGGGCGAAGGAGGTGGCTACACCTTC. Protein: CASTFSPKGGEGGGYTF.

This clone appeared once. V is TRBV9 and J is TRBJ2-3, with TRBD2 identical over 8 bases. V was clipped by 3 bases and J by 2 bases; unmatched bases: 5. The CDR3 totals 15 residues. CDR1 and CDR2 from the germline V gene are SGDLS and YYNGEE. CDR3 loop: CASSGHSGTTDTQYF. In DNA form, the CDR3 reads TGTGCCAGCAGCGGCCATAGCGGGACCACAGATACGCAGTATTTT.

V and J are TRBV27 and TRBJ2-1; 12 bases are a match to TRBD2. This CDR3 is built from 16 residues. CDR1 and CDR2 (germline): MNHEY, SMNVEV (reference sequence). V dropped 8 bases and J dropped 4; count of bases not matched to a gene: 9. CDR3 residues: CASGRSSGRAYNEQFF. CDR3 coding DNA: TGTGCCAGCGGTAGGTCTAGCGGGAGGGCGTACAATGAGCAGTTCTTC.

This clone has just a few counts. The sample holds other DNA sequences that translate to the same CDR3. CDR3 region: CSVEGGRGADTQYF. The CDR3 coding sequence is TGCAGCGTTGAGGGGGGACGGGGAGCAGATACGCAGTATTTT. The chain is built from TRBV29-1 and TRBJ2-3; TRBD2 is a possible D gene (6 bases). CDR1 is SQVTM and CDR2 is ANQGSEA in the germline V gene. V was cut by 3 bases and J by 4 bases, with 14 bases left in between. This CDR3 spans 14 amino acids.

CDR3 loop: CASSSPGQGGNEQYF. The CDR3 DNA is TGTGCCAGCAGCTCACCCGGACAGGGGGGGAACGAGCAGTACTTC. The J gene is TRBJ2-7, the V gene TRBV5-4, with 10 bases fitting TRBD1. V dropped 3 bases and J dropped 5; count of bases not matched to a gene: 8. The CDR3 spans 15 residues. The germline V gene has CDR1 SGHNT and CDR2 YYREEE (reference sequence).

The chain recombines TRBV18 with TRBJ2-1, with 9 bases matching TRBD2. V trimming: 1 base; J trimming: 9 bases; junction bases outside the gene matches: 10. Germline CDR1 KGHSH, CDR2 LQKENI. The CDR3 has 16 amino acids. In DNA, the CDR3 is TGTGCCAGCTCACCACGTACGGTGACTAGCGGTATTGAGCAGTTCTTC. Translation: CASSPRTVTSGIEQFF.

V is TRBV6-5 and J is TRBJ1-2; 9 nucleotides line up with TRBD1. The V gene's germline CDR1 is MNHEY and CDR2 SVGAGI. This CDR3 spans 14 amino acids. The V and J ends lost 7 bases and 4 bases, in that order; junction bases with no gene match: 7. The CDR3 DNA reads TGTGCCAGCAACACAGGGGGCGCGTCCTATGGCTACACCTTC. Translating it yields CASNTGGASYGYTF.

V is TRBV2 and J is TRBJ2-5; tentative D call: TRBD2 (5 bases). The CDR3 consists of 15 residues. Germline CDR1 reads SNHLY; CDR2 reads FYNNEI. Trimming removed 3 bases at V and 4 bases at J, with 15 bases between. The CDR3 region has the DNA TGTGCCAGCAGTGACGGTTTTAGGGCGGGAGAGACCCAGTACTTC. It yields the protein CASSDGFRAGETQYF. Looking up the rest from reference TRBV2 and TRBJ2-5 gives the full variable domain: EPEVTQTPSHQVTQMGQEVILRCVPISNHLYFYWYRQILGQKVEFLVSFYNNEISEKSEIFDDQFSVERPDGSNFTLKIRSTKLEDSAMYFCASSDGFRAGETQYFGPGTRLLVL.

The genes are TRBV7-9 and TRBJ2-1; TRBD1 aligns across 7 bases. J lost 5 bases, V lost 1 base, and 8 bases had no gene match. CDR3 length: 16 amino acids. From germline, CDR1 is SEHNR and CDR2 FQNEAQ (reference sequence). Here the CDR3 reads CASSLGKGAQDNEQFF. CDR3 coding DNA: TGTGCCAGCAGCTTAGGAAAGGGGGCGCAGGACAATGAGCAGTTCTTC.

The CDR3 spells CASSLGYNSPLHF. The CDR3 DNA reads as TGCGCCAGCAGCTTGGGGTATAATTCACCCCTCCACTTT. The chain recombines TRBV5-1 with TRBJ1-6; D remains unclear. The V gene lost 0 bases and the J gene lost 4 bases, with 2 bases spanning the gap. The CDR3 covers 13 residues. Germline CDR1 SGHRS, CDR2 YFSETQ.

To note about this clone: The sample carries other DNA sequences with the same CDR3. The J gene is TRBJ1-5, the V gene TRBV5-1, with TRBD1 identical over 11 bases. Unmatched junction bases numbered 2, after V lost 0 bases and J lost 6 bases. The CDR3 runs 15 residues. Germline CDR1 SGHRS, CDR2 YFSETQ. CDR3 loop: CASSLGGTGGQPQHF. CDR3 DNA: TGCGCCAGCAGCTTGGGCGGGACAGGGGGTCAGCCCCAGCATTTT.

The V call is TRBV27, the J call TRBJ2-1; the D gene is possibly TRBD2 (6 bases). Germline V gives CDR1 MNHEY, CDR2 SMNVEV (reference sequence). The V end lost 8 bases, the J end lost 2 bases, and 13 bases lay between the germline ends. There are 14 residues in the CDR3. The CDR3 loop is CASFGGRTYNEQFF. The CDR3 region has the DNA TGTGCCAGCTTCGGTGGGAGGACCTACAATGAGCAGTTCTTC.

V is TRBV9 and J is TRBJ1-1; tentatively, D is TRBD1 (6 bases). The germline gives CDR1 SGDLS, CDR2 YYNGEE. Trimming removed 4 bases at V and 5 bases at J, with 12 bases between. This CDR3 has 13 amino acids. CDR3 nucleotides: TGTGCCAGCAGCCCTCGAGGACAGACTGAAGCTTTCTTT. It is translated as CASSPRGQTEAFF.